This T cell receptor beta chain emerged from a study of T cell clonotyping in hematopoietic cell transplantation (dated by TCRdb to 2020 to 2022). Concerning the study at large: Pretransplant samples from recipients were collected after cytoreduction. Recruitment of patients was conducted between 2015 and January 2017, and follow-up was continued until late 2020 or death. In the study, some 140 blood samples were gathered from approximately 33 consecutive transplant recipients and their related donors.

Study-wide conclusions, independent of this receptor: Broader posttransplant TCR repertoire diversity was predicted by donor and pretransplant recipient Inverse Simpson Index values. Recipient repertoires showed only a small fraction of overlap with donor repertoires, and over 95% appeared de novo at the given depth. Sample size was limited, and cells were not sorted, so CD4 and CD8 repertoire contributions could not be separated. After transplant, TCR diversity in recipients dropped, and pathologically expanded clonotypes increased progressively from day 30 to day 180.

Relative to germline, V is missing 0 bases and J is missing 9 bases, with 11 bases of the junction outside any gene match. Sequences SGHRS (CDR1) and YFSETQ (CDR2) are obtained from the germline V gene. The CDR3 holds 17 amino acids from the cysteine to the phenylalanine. Of the read, only the CDR3 DNA is kept; its 51 bases are in frame from base 1. The immunoSEQ assay, a bias-controlled multiplex PCR with V- and J-specific primers, was used to amplify TCR beta CDR3 regions from genomic DNA. A second PCR step added a proprietary barcode and Illumina adapter sequences to the CDR3 amplicons. An Illumina MiSeq instrument was used to sequence the CDR3 libraries. The authors processed their data as follows. immunoSEQ Analyzer 3.0 was used for export and quality control, with R Bioconductor and Immunarch used for downstream analyses. Only productive rearrangements in the normalized downsampled data set went into calculating the repertoire metrics. In the normalized cohort, clonotypes with more than 5 templates were defined as pathologically expanded. The Inverse Simpson Index was used to measure repertoire diversity. To capture all clonotypes, the CMV-specificity analyses were run on the non-normalized data set. Held by TCRdb, this immuneACCESS table contains in-frame sequences only and omits some clones. Under half of the omission traces to an unresolved V gene where checked; the cause of the rest is unknown. That table furnishes V, J and clone size, whereas the DNA furnished D and trimming. Recorded for this sample are 15,000 to 20,000 clones; approximately 75% of them occurred a single time. The top ten constitute about 17% of the sample.

This clone has only a few counts. Its antigen remains unidentified. No much larger clonotype is one base removed from it; base qualities were not supplied. Explained via the paper, the time point label denotes: recipient sample about 28 days before transplant, after cytoreduction. Blood samples were obtained from recipients approximately 28 days before transplant and at days 30, 100 and 180 after transplant. Using Nuclei Lysis Solution, genomic DNA was extracted from unfractionated peripheral blood mononuclear cells that were either fresh or cryopreserved. The sequence was obtained from a man in his sixties with acute myeloid leukemia. Some clones in this sample may be carry-over from other donors' samples. Specimen: peripheral blood mononuclear cells, collected before stem cell transplant. The V and J genes are TRBV5-1 and TRBJ2-1; TRBD2 lines up with 11 middle nucleotides. The sequenced DNA is TGCGCCAGCAGCTTGGAATTAGTAGCGGGGGGGCGCGGTGAGCAGTTCTTC. This translates into CASSLELVAGGRGEQFF. With all but the CDR3 taken from the reference TRBV5-1 and TRBJ2-1 genes, the full variable domain is: KAGVTQTPRYLIKTRGQQVTLSCSPISGHRSVSWYQQTPGQGLQFLFEYFSETQRNKGNFPGRFSGRQFSNSRSEMNVSTLELGDSALYLCASSLELVAGGRGEQFFGPGTRLTVL.